This is a list of T cell receptor beta chains from one sample in a study of blood T cell repertoires in COVID-19. The data were produced by immunoSEQ multiplex PCR, yet TCRdb's version contains in-frame clones alone and is incomplete. The table records around 300,000 clones, 88% of them present only once. Sequenced sample: PBMCs or T cells enriched from blood (not recorded which). The receptor source for this set is a woman in her forties or fifties who had recovered from COVID-19. Both conserved end residues are part of each CDR3. Each record gives: clone size, V gene, D gene, J gene, CDR3 DNA, CDR3 protein. A D gene is named only where the DNA matches it firmly. Rows may omit the clone size; those that give it use once, few, many or a size class.

clone_size: NA; v_call: TRBV5-6; d_call: TRBD1; j_call: TRBJ2-7; cdr3_nt: TGTGCCAGCAGCACAACAGGGGGCGGCGAGCAGTACTTC; cdr3_aa: CASSTTGGGEQYF
clone_size: NA; v_call: TRBV7-6; d_call: NA; j_call: TRBJ2-3; cdr3_nt: TGTGCCAGCAGCGGCAGTGGGACTGTATTAGATACGCAGTATTTT; cdr3_aa: CASSGSGTVLDTQYF
clone_size: NA; v_call: TRBV30; d_call: NA; j_call: TRBJ2-7; cdr3_nt: TGTGCCTGGAGTCGGGGAGAGAGATACGAGCAGTACTTC; cdr3_aa: CAWSRGERYEQYF
clone_size: NA; v_call: TRBV18; d_call: NA; j_call: TRBJ2-2; cdr3_nt: TGTGCCAGCTCACTTGGGGCGGCCGCGAACACCGGGGAGCTGTTTTTT; cdr3_aa: CASSLGAAANTGELFF
clone_size: NA; v_call: TRBV5-1; d_call: TRBD1; j_call: TRBJ1-1; cdr3_nt: TGCGCCAGCAGCTTTTGGGGACAGGGCGTTTTGTCCATGAACACTGAAGCTTTCTTT; cdr3_aa: CASSFWGQGVLSMNTEAFF
clone_size: once; v_call: TRBV12-5; d_call: TRBD2; j_call: TRBJ2-3; cdr3_nt: TGTGCTAGTGGTTTGGTAGAGAGGATTGGCGGGAGGTCGGGAGATACGCAGTATTTT; cdr3_aa: CASGLVERIGGRSGDTQYF
clone_size: NA; v_call: TRBV28; d_call: TRBD2; j_call: TRBJ2-7; cdr3_nt: TGTGCCAGCAGTCTCGGGACTAGCGGGAGGCCGGGTGAGCAGTACTTC; cdr3_aa: CASSLGTSGRPGEQYF
clone_size: NA; v_call: TRBV29-1; d_call: NA; j_call: TRBJ2-7; cdr3_nt: TGCAGCGTCGAGGGAGCGGCCTACGAGCAGTACTTC; cdr3_aa: CSVEGAAYEQYF
clone_size: NA; v_call: TRBV10-3; d_call: TRBD2; j_call: TRBJ2-5; cdr3_nt: TGTGCCATCAGTGAGTCCACGACTAGCGGGATTGAGACCCAGTACTTC; cdr3_aa: CAISESTTSGIETQYF
clone_size: NA; v_call: TRBV6-5; d_call: NA; j_call: TRBJ2-7; cdr3_nt: TGTGCCAGCAGTTACCGGCATGGCGGCTACGAGCAGTACTTC; cdr3_aa: CASSYRHGGYEQYF
clone_size: few; v_call: TRBV5-4; d_call: TRBD1; j_call: TRBJ2-2; cdr3_nt: TGTGCCAGCAGGAGGGACAGGGCTGGTTCGGACACCGGGGAGCTGTTTTTT; cdr3_aa: CASRRDRAGSDTGELFF
clone_size: once; v_call: TRBV27; d_call: TRBD2; j_call: TRBJ2-7; cdr3_nt: TGTGCCAGCTCCAGCGGGAGACTGGGTTACGAGCAGTACTTC; cdr3_aa: CASSSGRLGYEQYF
clone_size: NA; v_call: TRBV28; d_call: TRBD2; j_call: TRBJ2-1; cdr3_nt: TGTGCCAGCAGTTCCCTACTAGCGGACTTCTACAATGAGCAGTTCTTC; cdr3_aa: CASSSLLADFYNEQFF
clone_size: NA; v_call: TRBV2; d_call: TRBD1; j_call: TRBJ2-7; cdr3_nt: TGTGCCAGCCAACGGGGGGGACAGGGGGCAAAGCAGTACTTC; cdr3_aa: CASQRGGQGAKQYF
clone_size: NA; v_call: TRBV7-6; d_call: TRBD1; j_call: TRBJ1-3; cdr3_nt: TGTGCCAGCAGGAGTAAACAGGGGCACTCTGGAAACACCATATATTTT; cdr3_aa: CASRSKQGHSGNTIYF
clone_size: few; v_call: TRBV5-1; d_call: TRBD2; j_call: TRBJ2-5; cdr3_nt: TGCGCCAGCAGCAATGGACTAGCGGGAGACGAGACCCAGTACTTC; cdr3_aa: CASSNGLAGDETQYF
clone_size: NA; v_call: TRBV9; d_call: NA; j_call: TRBJ2-5; cdr3_nt: TGTGCCAGCAGCGTAGATGACAGCGAAGAGACCCAGTACTTC; cdr3_aa: CASSVDDSEETQYF
clone_size: NA; v_call: TRBV7-8; d_call: NA; j_call: TRBJ1-3; cdr3_nt: TGTGCCAGCAGCTTAGGTTCACTAACCTCTGGAAACACCATATATTTT; cdr3_aa: CASSLGSLTSGNTIYF
clone_size: few; v_call: TRBV27; d_call: TRBD2; j_call: TRBJ2-5; cdr3_nt: TGTGCCAGCAGTCCCTCTTCTAGCGGGAGGGCCGTAAAGACCCAGTACTTC; cdr3_aa: CASSPSSSGRAVKTQYF
clone_size: NA; v_call: TRBV28; d_call: NA; j_call: TRBJ2-6; cdr3_nt: TGTGCCAGCAGTCTCTTTGGGACAACTGGGGCCAACGTCCTGACTTTC; cdr3_aa: CASSLFGTTGANVLTF
clone_size: NA; v_call: TRBV28; d_call: TRBD1; j_call: TRBJ1-5; cdr3_nt: TGTGCCAGCAGTTTCGACAGGGGAGTGGTCAATCAGCCCCAGCATTTT; cdr3_aa: CASSFDRGVVNQPQHF
clone_size: few; v_call: TRBV5-1; d_call: NA; j_call: TRBJ1-1; cdr3_nt: TGCGCCAGCAGCTTGGGGAGTGATAGAGTGAACACTGAAGCTTTCTTT; cdr3_aa: CASSLGSDRVNTEAFF
clone_size: NA; v_call: TRBV4-1; d_call: NA; j_call: TRBJ2-7; cdr3_nt: TGCGCCAGCAGCCAAGATCAAACTGCCTGGGAGCAGTACTTC; cdr3_aa: CASSQDQTAWEQYF
clone_size: NA; v_call: TRBV25-1; d_call: TRBD2; j_call: TRBJ2-1; cdr3_nt: TGTGCCAGCAGTGAGGCTAGCGGTTACAATGAGCAGTTCTTC; cdr3_aa: CASSEASGYNEQFF
clone_size: NA; v_call: TRBV12-3/TRBV12-4; d_call: NA; j_call: TRBJ1-3; cdr3_nt: TGTGCCAGCAGCCCGGGTGTCCCAAACACCATATATTTT; cdr3_aa: CASSPGVPNTIYF
clone_size: NA; v_call: TRBV5-5; d_call: NA; j_call: TRBJ1-2; cdr3_nt: TGTGCCAGCAGCTTGGACCAGACAAACTATGGCTACACCTTC; cdr3_aa: CASSLDQTNYGYTF
clone_size: once; v_call: TRBV18; d_call: TRBD1; j_call: TRBJ2-7; cdr3_nt: TGTGCCAGCTCACCATTCTCGGGACAGATACAGGAGGAGCAGTACTTC; cdr3_aa: CASSPFSGQIQEEQYF
clone_size: NA; v_call: TRBV7-3; d_call: NA; j_call: TRBJ1-1; cdr3_nt: TGTGCCAGCAGCTTAGTCCCCGTGAACACTGAAGCTTTCTTT; cdr3_aa: CASSLVPVNTEAFF
clone_size: NA; v_call: TRBV28; d_call: NA; j_call: TRBJ1-6; cdr3_nt: TGTGCCTCGTTCCGGGACATCGGATCACCCCTCCACTTT; cdr3_aa: CASFRDIGSPLHF
clone_size: few; v_call: TRBV29-1; d_call: NA; j_call: TRBJ1-1; cdr3_nt: TGCAGCGTTGAAGATCCGGCAGTAAGGGGAGCTTTCTTT; cdr3_aa: CSVEDPAVRGAFF
clone_size: NA; v_call: TRBV29-1; d_call: NA; j_call: TRBJ1-4; cdr3_nt: TGCAGCGTTCAATTTTCGGGGTTTGAAAAACTGTTTTTT; cdr3_aa: CSVQFSGFEKLFF
clone_size: NA; v_call: TRBV9; d_call: TRBD1; j_call: TRBJ1-2; cdr3_nt: TGTGCCAGCAGCGCGGGGGACAGGACCCTGGGAGGCTACACCTTC; cdr3_aa: CASSAGDRTLGGYTF
clone_size: NA; v_call: TRBV19; d_call: NA; j_call: TRBJ1-1; cdr3_nt: TGTGCCAGTAGGGGGGAGGGCGCGGCGAGCACTGAAGCTTTCTTT; cdr3_aa: CASRGEGAASTEAFF
clone_size: NA; v_call: TRBV18; d_call: NA; j_call: TRBJ2-3; cdr3_nt: TGTGCCAGCTCACGAGACTACCCAACGGGGGGCACAGATACGCAGTATTTT; cdr3_aa: CASSRDYPTGGTDTQYF
clone_size: NA; v_call: TRBV28; d_call: NA; j_call: TRBJ1-2; cdr3_nt: TGTGCCAGCAGTTTAGGGCCCGCGGGCTATGGCTACACCTTC; cdr3_aa: CASSLGPAGYGYTF
clone_size: NA; v_call: TRBV30; d_call: NA; j_call: TRBJ2-2; cdr3_nt: TGTGCCTGGATAGCCCAGGGGGGTGCCGGGGAGCTGTTTTTT; cdr3_aa: CAWIAQGGAGELFF
clone_size: NA; v_call: TRBV7-8; d_call: NA; j_call: TRBJ2-4; cdr3_nt: TGTGCCAGCAGCCATAATGTGGGGCAGACGAACAACATTCAGTACTTC; cdr3_aa: CASSHNVGQTNNIQYF
clone_size: NA; v_call: TRBV10-3; d_call: NA; j_call: TRBJ1-6; cdr3_nt: TGTGCCATCAGTGGGGCGACGAATCGACAGGTGAATTCACCCCTCCACTTT; cdr3_aa: CAISGATNRQVNSPLHF
clone_size: NA; v_call: TRBV10-2; d_call: TRBD1; j_call: TRBJ2-6; cdr3_nt: TGCGCCACCTCGGACAGGGAGAACGCCAACGTCCTGACTTTC; cdr3_aa: CATSDRENANVLTF
clone_size: NA; v_call: TRBV19; d_call: NA; j_call: TRBJ2-1; cdr3_nt: TGTGCCAGTAGTAGCCAAATCCATCCGGGGTTGTTCTTC; cdr3_aa: CASSSQIHPGLFF
clone_size: NA; v_call: TRBV2; d_call: TRBD1; j_call: TRBJ2-4; cdr3_nt: TGTGCCAGCAGCGGACAGGGCTCGGACTTC; cdr3_aa: CASSGQGSDF
clone_size: NA; v_call: TRBV11-2; d_call: TRBD1; j_call: TRBJ2-2; cdr3_nt: TGTGCCAGCAGCTTAGTCCCAGGGGGAGTAACCGGGGAGCTGTTTTTT; cdr3_aa: CASSLVPGGVTGELFF
clone_size: NA; v_call: TRBV4-1; d_call: NA; j_call: TRBJ1-2; cdr3_nt: TGCGCCAGCAGCCAAGGGGTCCTAGGTTCGAACTATGGCTACACCTTC; cdr3_aa: CASSQGVLGSNYGYTF
clone_size: NA; v_call: TRBV28; d_call: NA; j_call: TRBJ2-5; cdr3_nt: TGTGCCAGCGGACAAAACCAAGAGACCCAGTACTTC; cdr3_aa: CASGQNQETQYF
clone_size: NA; v_call: TRBV4-3; d_call: TRBD1; j_call: TRBJ2-5; cdr3_nt: TGCGCCAGCAGCCCCGGACAGGGGAGGACAGAGACCCAGTACTTC; cdr3_aa: CASSPGQGRTETQYF
clone_size: NA; v_call: TRBV2; d_call: NA; j_call: TRBJ2-5; cdr3_nt: TGTGCCAGCAGGGGAGGAGGGGAGACCCAGTACTTC; cdr3_aa: CASRGGGETQYF
clone_size: once; v_call: TRBV6-5; d_call: NA; j_call: TRBJ2-3; cdr3_nt: TGTGCCAGCAGCTACACCCTCCAGGGGAGTAGAGATACGCAGTATTTT; cdr3_aa: CASSYTLQGSRDTQYF
clone_size: NA; v_call: TRBV28; d_call: NA; j_call: TRBJ2-5; cdr3_nt: TGTGCCAGCAGTACGGGTGTGTTTCGGGAGACCCAGTACTTC; cdr3_aa: CASSTGVFRETQYF
clone_size: once; v_call: TRBV19; d_call: NA; j_call: TRBJ1-6; cdr3_nt: TGTGCCAGTAGTGGGCGGACAATCAATTCACCCCTCCACTTT; cdr3_aa: CASSGRTINSPLHF
clone_size: NA; v_call: TRBV2; d_call: TRBD1; j_call: TRBJ1-2; cdr3_nt: TGTGCCAGCAGTCCGGGACAGGGGGCGAACTATGGCTACACCTTC; cdr3_aa: CASSPGQGANYGYTF
clone_size: NA; v_call: TRBV30; d_call: NA; j_call: TRBJ1-1; cdr3_nt: TGTGCCTGGAGTGCGGAGGAAAGGACTGAAGCTTTCTTT; cdr3_aa: CAWSAEERTEAFF
clone_size: NA; v_call: TRBV18; d_call: TRBD2; j_call: TRBJ2-1; cdr3_nt: TGTGCCAGCTCACCAGAGAGACTAGCGCCTAATGAGCAGTTCTTC; cdr3_aa: CASSPERLAPNEQFF
clone_size: NA; v_call: TRBV6-2/TRBV6-3; d_call: NA; j_call: TRBJ1-5; cdr3_nt: TGTGCCAGCAGTTTTGACTTCACTAGCAATCAGCCCCAGCATTTT; cdr3_aa: CASSFDFTSNQPQHF